This T cell receptor beta chain appears in the sequencing data of a study of vaccination effects on CD4 cells after COVID-19. Viral peptide pool expansion of antigen-specific CD4+ T cells preceded sequencing in the ViraFEST assay. The culture ran for about 10 days, and then CD4+ T cells were isolated. Two-dose BNT162b2 or mRNA-1273 vaccination was given to participants. Per germline, CDR1 SGHAT and CDR2 FQNNGV. With 7 bases clipped from V and 6 bases from J, the junction kept 11 bases outside the gene matches. CDR3 length equals 15 residues. The method was immunoSEQ multiplex PCR; TCRdb's version includes in-frame clones alone and lacks a portion of them. The sample has more than 25,000 clones; around 75% are singletons. In regard to this clone: Its antigen is unknown.

V is TRBV11-2 and J is TRBJ2-3, with 9 bases lining up with TRBD2. The clonotype originates from a human donor who received a COVID-19 vaccine. Sequences were derived from CD4+ T cells from PBMCs cultured with HCoV-229E spike peptides, sampled after COVID-19 vaccination. The CDR3 DNA follows: TGTGCCAGCACCCCGGGACTAGCTGAGGGGGATACGCAGTATTTT. It yields the protein CASTPGLAEGDTQYF.